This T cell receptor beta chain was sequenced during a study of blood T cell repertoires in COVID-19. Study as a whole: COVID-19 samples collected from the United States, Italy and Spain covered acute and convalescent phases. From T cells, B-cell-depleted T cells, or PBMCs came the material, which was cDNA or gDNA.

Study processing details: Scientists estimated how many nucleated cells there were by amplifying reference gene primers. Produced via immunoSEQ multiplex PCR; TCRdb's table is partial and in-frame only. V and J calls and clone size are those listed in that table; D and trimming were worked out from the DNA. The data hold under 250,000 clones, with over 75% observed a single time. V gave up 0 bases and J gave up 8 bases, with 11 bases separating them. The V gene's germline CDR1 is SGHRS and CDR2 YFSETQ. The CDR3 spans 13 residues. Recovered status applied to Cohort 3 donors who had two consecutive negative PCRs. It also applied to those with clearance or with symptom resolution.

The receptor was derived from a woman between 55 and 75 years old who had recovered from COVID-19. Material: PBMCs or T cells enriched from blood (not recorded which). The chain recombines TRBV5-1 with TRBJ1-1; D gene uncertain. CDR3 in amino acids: CASSLAGGREAFF. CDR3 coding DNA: TGCGCCAGCAGCTTGGCCGGCGGGAGAGAAGCTTTCTTT.